Below are 20 T cell receptor beta chains sequenced from a single sample in a study of cytomegalovirus exposure and HLA in healthy donors. PCR primers comprised 60 Vbeta and 13 Jbeta primers. The assay was immunoSEQ multiplex PCR, and TCRdb's table has in-frame clones only and misses some. The data show approximately 160,000 clones, with 65% to 80% seen just once and approximately 3% held by the top ten. Sequencing was performed on PBMCs. These receptor sequences come from a woman in her fifties or sixties in good health and CMV-seropositive.

This clone was seen only a few times. This rearrangement joins TRBV6-1 to TRBJ1-5, with TRBD1 identical over 7 bases. The V and J ends lost 7 bases and 4 bases, in that order; junction bases with no gene match: 10. CDR3 length equals 15 residues. CDR1 is MNHNS, CDR2 SASEGT, per germline. The CDR3 here is CASNQGQERNQPQHF. Here the CDR3 DNA reads TGTGCCAGCAACCAAGGACAGGAACGGAATCAGCCCCAGCATTTT.

The rearrangement joins TRBV6-5 to TRBJ1-2; possible D gene TRBD1, 5 bases. The CDR3 is 12 residues long. Germline V gene data show CDR1 as MNHEY and CDR2 as SVGAGI. Trimming took 10 bases from V and 7 from J, leaving 16 bases between them. DNA for the CDR3: TGTGCCACCAGAAAGGGGTATCTTGGCTACACCTTC. Its protein product is CATRKGYLGYTF.

J is TRBJ1-4 and V is TRBV6-1, with 7 bases that match TRBD1. Trimming removed 10 bases from V and 4 bases from J; junction bases left unmatched: 6. The length of the CDR3 is 13 residues. CDR1 is MNHNS and CDR2 is SASEGT in the germline V gene. The DNA of the CDR3 is TGTGCCATCCAGGGACAGCTTAATGAAAAACTGTTTTTT. Protein: CAIQGQLNEKLFF.

V usage is TRBV7-2 and J usage is TRBJ2-1; the match to TRBD1 covers 7 bases. The trim removed 5 bases at V and 6 bases at J, leaving 7 bases unmatched. Germline V lookup: CDR1 SGHTA, CDR2 FQGNSA. The CDR3 is 14 amino acids. The CDR3 loop reads CASSLRGTLNEQFF. The DNA of the CDR3 is TGTGCCAGCAGCCTCAGGGGGACCCTCAATGAGCAGTTCTTC. The variable domain in full, completed from reference TRBV7-2 and TRBJ2-1, reads GAGVSQSPSNKVTEKGKDVELRCDPISGHTALYWYRQSLGQGLEFLIYFQGNSAPDKSGLPSDRFSAERTGGSVSTLTIQRTQQEDSAVYLCASSLRGTLNEQFFGPGTRLTVL.

DNA of the CDR3: TGTGCCTGGAGTAAAAATCAGGGGGCGCTGGCCAAAAACATTCAGTACTTC. Amino acids: CAWSKNQGALAKNIQYF. The V and J genes are TRBV30 and TRBJ2-4; 8 bases are a match to TRBD1. From germline, CDR1 is GTSNPN and CDR2 SVGIG (reference sequence). The junction had 10 bases not matched to a gene; V was cut back by 2 bases and J by 1 base. CDR3 length equals 17 residues.

The rearrangement joins TRBV7-2 to TRBJ1-1; D perhaps matches TRBD1 (6 bases). The V and J ends lost 6 bases and 12 bases respectively, with 17 bases between them. This CDR3 region has 12 residues. The germline V gene encodes CDR1 SGHTA and CDR2 FQGNSA. CDR3 sequence reads: CASSSQGIRPFF. The CDR3 region has the DNA TGTGCCAGCAGTTCTCAGGGGATTAGGCCTTTCTTT.

About this clone: At the DNA level, this CDR3 is encoded by other sequences in the same sample as well. This chain joins TRBV6-1 and TRBJ2-1, with no clear D. Germline CDR1 reads MNHNS; CDR2 reads SASEGT. V dropped 2 bases and J dropped 6 bases, with 5 bases sitting between them. The CDR3 totals 12 residues. The CDR3 DNA follows: TGTGCCAGCAGTGAATGGGCCAATGAGCAGTTCTTC. Protein sequence: CASSEWANEQFF.

The chain recombines TRBV7-8 with TRBJ1-1; D might be TRBD1 (6 bases). V lost 5 bases to trimming and J lost 4 bases, with 17 bases between them. Germline-derived CDR1 and CDR2 are SGHVS and FQNEAQ. The CDR3 spans 15 residues. The CDR3 loop reads CASSTWEGDSTEAFF. The CDR3 region has the DNA TGTGCCAGCAGCACGTGGGAGGGGGATAGCACTGAAGCTTTCTTT.

V gene TRBV28 combines with J gene TRBJ1-1; TRBD1 might be the D (5 bases). The CDR3 covers 13 residues. The germline gives CDR1 MDHEN, CDR2 SYDVKM. Trimming shortened V by 5 bases and J by 6 bases, and 13 bases separated the two germline ends. The CDR3 coding sequence is TGTGCCAGCAGTCCCCGGGACTCCCCTGAAGCTTTCTTT. Translating gives CASSPRDSPEAFF. The whole variable domain, remainder taken from reference TRBV28 and TRBJ1-1, is DVKVTQSSRYLVKRTGEKVFLECVQDMDHENMFWYRQDPGLGLRLIYFSYDVKMKEKGDIPEGYSVSREKKERFSLILESASTNQTSMYLCASSPRDSPEAFFGQGTRLTVV.

This clone was counted only a few times. The chain carries TRBV2 and TRBJ1-5; TRBD1 aligns across 11 bases. The V gene end was trimmed by 5 bases and the J gene end by 6 bases; junction bases not matched to a gene: 6. Per germline, CDR1 SNHLY and CDR2 FYNNEI. The CDR3 has 15 amino acids. The CDR3 DNA follows: TGTGCCAGCAGTACTGGGACAGGGGGAGCTCAGCCCCAGCATTTT. Its protein product is CASSTGTGGAQPQHF. Looking up the rest from reference TRBV2 and TRBJ1-5 gives the full variable domain: EPEVTQTPSHQVTQMGQEVILRCVPISNHLYFYWYRQILGQKVEFLVSFYNNEISEKSEIFDDQFSVERPDGSNFTLKIRSTKLEDSAMYFCASSTGTGGAQPQHFGDGTRLSIL.

This rearrangement joins TRBV10-3 to TRBJ1-1; D gene uncertain. Germline V gene lookup returns CDR1 ENHRY and CDR2 SYGVKD. Trimming removed 5 bases at V and 0 bases at J, with 13 bases between. The CDR3 length is 15 residues. CDR3: CAISPQALMNTEAFF. The CDR3 DNA follows: TGTGCCATCAGTCCCCAGGCGCTTATGAACACTGAAGCTTTCTTT.

V gene TRBV7-9 combines with J gene TRBJ2-3; the D is unclear. From germline, CDR1 is SEHNR and CDR2 FQNEAQ (reference sequence). The CDR3 covers 16 residues. V was shortened by 7 bases and J by 0 bases, with 17 bases between the two germline ends. The CDR3 region is CASTKPLPTSTDTQYF. The CDR3, as DNA: TGTGCCAGCACCAAACCTCTACCTACTAGCACAGATACGCAGTATTTT.

The V call is TRBV20-1, the J call TRBJ1-3; D is undetermined. CDR1 and CDR2 from the germline V gene are DFQATT and SNEGSKA (reference sequence). The CDR3 consists of 11 residues. V gave up 5 bases and J gave up 3 bases, with 5 bases separating them. The CDR3 loop is CSAGGGNTIYF. For the CDR3, the DNA is TGCAGTGCTGGCGGTGGAAACACCATATATTTT.

In this sample, this clone turned up once. The rearrangement joins TRBV6-5 to TRBJ1-2; 11 positions agree with TRBD1. V was pared by 10 bases and J by 7 bases, with 5 bases of the junction left unmatched. Germline loops: CDR1 MNHEY, CDR2 SVGAGI. CDR3 length: 12 residues. In DNA, the CDR3 is TGTGCCATTCGGACAGGGGGCGGTGGCTACACCTTC. This gives the protein CAIRTGGGGYTF.

This chain links TRBV7-6 with TRBJ2-3; D gene unclear. The CDR3 runs 15 residues. Germline CDR1 SGHVS, CDR2 FNYEAQ. Trimming pared 2 bases from V and 3 bases from J, leaving 12 bases between. The CDR3 nucleotides read TGTGCCAGCAGCTTAACTTCCGGAGCTACAGATACGCAGTATTTT. Its translation is CASSLTSGATDTQYF.

The V call is TRBV9, the J call TRBJ2-3; 7 nucleotides match TRBD2. With V trimmed by 3 bases and J by 4 bases, 8 bases remained unmatched. Germline V gene data show CDR1 as SGDLS and CDR2 as YYNGEE. The CDR3 runs 15 residues. CDR3 sequence (DNA): TGTGCCAGCAGCGGGGCTCTAAGCGGGGCAGATACGCAGTATTTT. It codes for CASSGALSGADTQYF.

The chain is built from TRBV11-3 and TRBJ1-1; D gene unclear. The CDR3 consists of 14 residues. The V gene lost 5 bases and the J gene lost 1 base, with 11 bases spanning the gap. Looked up from germline, CDR1 is SGHNT and CDR2 is YENEEA. The CDR3 here is CASSAGSGNTEAFF. In nucleotides, the CDR3 is TGTGCCAGCAGCGCGGGCTCGGGGAACACTGAAGCTTTCTTT.

The genes are TRBV19 and TRBJ1-1, with no clear D. The CDR3 runs 13 residues. CDR1 and CDR2 from the germline V gene are LNHDA and SQIVND (reference sequence). V dropped 0 bases and J dropped 3 bases, with 5 bases sitting between them. In nucleotides, the CDR3 is TGTGCCAGTAGTATAGATCTTGACACTGAAGCTTTCTTT. It encodes CASSIDLDTEAFF. Full variable domain (outside the CDR3, taken from reference TRBV19 and TRBJ1-1): DGGITQSPKYLFRKEGQNVTLSCEQNLNHDAMYWYRQDPGQGLRLIYYSQIVNDFQKGDIAEGYSVSREKKESFPLTVTSAQKNPTAFYLCASSIDLDTEAFFGQGTRLTVV.

This clone showed up just a few times. This CDR3 is CASSALAGGLNEQFF. In DNA form, the CDR3 reads TGTGCCAGCAGCGCACTAGCGGGGGGGTTAAATGAGCAGTTCTTC. This chain connects TRBV7-6 to TRBJ2-1, with 13 bases aligning to TRBD2. The trim removed 5 bases at V and 7 bases at J, leaving 5 bases unmatched. CDR1 is SGHVS, CDR2 FNYEAQ, per germline. CDR3 length equals 15 residues.

This chain joins TRBV9 and TRBJ1-5; no reliable D call. The CDR3 is 14 amino acids. Germline V gives CDR1 SGDLS, CDR2 YYNGEE. Deletions cut 4 bases from V and 3 bases from J, with 11 bases between. The CDR3 spells CASSQGDANQPQHF. The CDR3 bases are TGTGCCAGCAGCCAAGGAGATGCCAATCAGCCCCAGCATTTT.